This passage covers 29 T cell receptor beta chains from one sample sequenced in a study of T cells in women clearing cervical HPV infection. Repertoires were generated with immunoSEQ multiplex PCR, while TCRdb's copy carries only in-frame clones and drops some. In total, the table holds tens of thousands of clones. Sequences were obtained from blood buffy coat. These receptors were obtained from a woman between 18 and 69 years old with a cervical HPV16 infection that either progressed to CIN3+ or cleared (not recorded which).

The CDR3 DNA, read in part, is TGTGCCACCGGAGGAGGACTAGGCTACGAG. Translated: CATGGGLGYE. The CDR3 reads in full as CATGGGLGYEQYF. The genes are TRBV2 and TRBJ2-7; 7 bases align to TRBD2. The CDR3 end falls 3 residues outside the read, so it is completed with the germline J gene. CDR3 length equals 13 residues. V gave up 10 bases and J gave up 3 bases; unmatched junction bases: 9. Germline V gene lookup returns CDR1 SNHLY and CDR2 FYNNEI.

Comment on this clone: The read comes to an end 3 residues before the CDR3 does, leaving the germline J gene to fill in the end. V usage is TRBV28 and J usage is TRBJ1-1, with a possible D match to TRBD1 (5 bases). The CDR3 runs 14 residues. Germline CDR1 and CDR2: MDHEN and SYDVKM. The V and J ends lost 3 bases and 4 bases respectively, with 12 bases between them. The CDR3 DNA, read in part, is TGTGCCAGCAGTTTTGAGGCGAGGGGCACTGAA. Protein product: CASSFEARGTE. The whole CDR3 protein reads CASSFEARGTEAFF.

In regard to this clone: The CDR3 extends 3 residues past the end of the read, so its final part is completed from the germline J gene. The chain is built from TRBV20-1 and TRBJ2-2, with TRBD2 matching 11 bases. This CDR3 has 18 residues. J lost 6 bases, V lost 5 bases, and 17 bases had no gene match. Germline V gene sequence: CDR1 DFQATT, CDR2 SNEGSKA (reference sequence). The CDR3 sequence: CSAAASGSGGARAGELFF. The sequenced part of the CDR3 DNA is TGCAGTGCTGCCGCGAGCGGTAGCGGGGGGGCGAGAGCCGGGGAG.

With respect to this clone: The read terminates 3 residues ahead of where the CDR3 ends, so the germline J gene completes it. This chain links TRBV5-6 with TRBJ2-7; 11 bases map to TRBD2. This CDR3 contains 14 residues. Germline trimming cut 3 bases from V and 5 bases from J; bases unmatched to any gene: 4. The V gene's germline CDR1 is SGHDT and CDR2 YYEEEE. The sequenced part of the CDR3 DNA is TGTGCCAGCAGCTATAGCGGGGGGGCCGACGAG. Residues: CASSYSGGADE. In full, the CDR3 is CASSYSGGADEQYF.

Comment on this clone: The read finishes 3 residues shy of the CDR3 end, and the germline J gene is used to complete it. The chain carries TRBV18 and TRBJ2-5, with a weak D call TRBD1 (6 bases). With 2 bases removed from V and 0 bases from J, the gap between germline ends came to 16 bases. CDR1 is KGHSH and CDR2 is LQKENI in the germline V gene. CDR3 length: 17 residues. The sequenced part of the CDR3 DNA is TGTGCCAGCTCACCAAGGTCACAGGGAAGTTACCAAGAGACC. It specifies CASSPRSQGSYQET. The whole CDR3 sequence reads CASSPRSQGSYQETQYF.

Comment on this clone: The read ends 3 residues shy of where the CDR3 ends; the end is completed using the germline J gene. V and J are TRBV19 and TRBJ1-4; 7 nucleotides line up with TRBD1. CDR3 length equals 15 residues. Losses at the gene ends were 5 bases for V and 8 bases for J; bases not matched to a gene: 11. CDR1 is LNHDA, CDR2 SQIVND, per germline (reference sequence). The sequenced part of the CDR3 DNA is TGTGCCAGTAGTGATGTTGGGACAGTGGGCGAAAAA. Protein sequence: CASSDVGTVGEK. From start to end, the CDR3 is CASSDVGTVGEKLFF. The full variable domain, its missing parts supplied by reference TRBV19 and TRBJ1-4, is DGGITQSPKYLFRKEGQNVTLSCEQNLNHDAMYWYRQDPGQGLRLIYYSQIVNDFQKGDIAEGYSVSREKKESFPLTVTSAQKNPTAFYLCASSDVGTVGEKLFFGSGTQLSVL.

For this clone: Sequencing ends 3 residues short of the CDR3 end; the germline J gene provides the rest. The chain employs TRBV7-6 and TRBJ2-7; D may be TRBD1 or TRBD2 (6 bases each). The V end was cut by 1 base, the J end by 4 bases, with 14 bases between. Looked up from germline, CDR1 is SGHVS and CDR2 is FNYEAQ. The CDR3 loop spans 15 amino acids. The CDR3 protein is CASSLDSGEAYEQYF. The CDR3 bases that were read are TGTGCCAGCAGCTTAGACTCAGGGGAGGCTTACGAG.

About this clone itself: The missing CDR3 end, 3 residues past where the read stops, is filled in from the germline J gene. This chain connects TRBV28 to TRBJ1-2; TRBD1 aligns across 11 bases. Germline lookup yields CDR1 MDHEN and CDR2 SYDVKM. This CDR3 has 13 residues. CDR3 sequence reads: CASSLGTGGGYTF. The sequenced CDR3 bases are TGTGCCAGCAGCCTCGGGACAGGGGGAGGC.

As regards this clone: The CDR3 is cut off 3 residues early in the read; its end comes from the germline J gene. This chain connects TRBV19 to TRBJ2-1, with 10 bases fitting TRBD2. CDR3 length: 15 residues. V dropped 5 bases and J dropped 5; count of bases not matched to a gene: 6. Germline V lookup: CDR1 LNHDA, CDR2 SQIVND (reference sequence). The CDR3 bases that were read are TGTGCCAGTAGTCCGCCGGGACTAGCGAACAATGAG. As protein: CASSPPGLANNE. The complete CDR3 reads CASSPPGLANNEQFF. Filled out from reference TRBV19 and TRBJ2-1, the complete variable domain reads DGGITQSPKYLFRKEGQNVTLSCEQNLNHDAMYWYRQDPGQGLRLIYYSQIVNDFQKGDIAEGYSVSREKKESFPLTVTSAQKNPTAFYLCASSPPGLANNEQFFGPGTRLTVL.

Turning to this clone: The read ends 3 residues before the CDR3 terminus; that terminus is restored from the germline J gene. V gene TRBV5-4 combines with J gene TRBJ2-7, with 7 nucleotides matching TRBD2. V was clipped by 0 bases and J by 4 bases; unmatched bases: 7. The germline gives CDR1 SGHNT, CDR2 YYREEE (reference sequence). The CDR3 totals 15 residues. Incomplete CDR3 DNA: TGTGCCAGCAGCTTGGGATCGGGACTATTATACGAG. Translated, it gives CASSLGSGLLYE. The entire CDR3 is CASSLGSGLLYEQYF.

In regard to this clone: Read coverage stops 3 residues before the CDR3 terminus; the germline J gene supplies the remainder. J is TRBJ2-7 and V is TRBV7-6; D is undetermined. Germline CDR1 SGHVS, CDR2 FNYEAQ. Trimming shortened V by 5 bases and J by 6 bases, and 14 bases separated the two germline ends. The CDR3 runs 13 residues. The DNA read from the CDR3 is TGTGCCAGCAGCACCTTTTTCAGGAGCGAG. It encodes CASSTFFRSE. The whole CDR3 region reads CASSTFFRSEQYF.

As concerns this clone: The read finishes 3 residues shy of the CDR3 end, and the germline J gene is used to complete it. The chain uses TRBV20-1 and TRBJ1-5; perhaps TRBD1 as D (6 bases). The CDR3 runs to 13 residues. Trimming removed 3 bases from V and 4 bases from J, with 10 bases in between. Germline CDR1 DFQATT, CDR2 SNEGSKA (reference sequence). The CDR3 reads CSASWTANQPQHF. The sequenced part of the CDR3 DNA is TGCAGTGCTAGTTGGACAGCTAATCAGCCC.

With respect to this clone: The read finishes 3 residues shy of the CDR3 end, and the germline J gene is used to complete it. The chain has TRBV10-3 and TRBJ2-7; 8 bases line up with TRBD1. The V and J ends lost 7 bases and 3 bases, in that order; junction bases with no gene match: 8. The CDR3 contains 14 residues. The V gene's germline CDR1 is ENHRY and CDR2 SYGVKD. CDR3 bases read: TGTGCCATCAAGTCGGACAGGGCCGTCTACGAG. The encoded protein is CAIKSDRAVYE. The whole CDR3 is CAIKSDRAVYEQYF.

As for this clone: The read halts 3 residues ahead of the CDR3 end, with the missing end drawn from the germline J gene. The chain carries TRBV5-1 and TRBJ1-1; D may be TRBD1 (5 bases). Germline-derived CDR1 and CDR2 are SGHRS and YFSETQ. This CDR3 comprises 13 residues. The sequenced part of the CDR3 DNA is TGCGCCAGCAGCTTGGCGGAGGGGAACGAA. This gives the protein CASSLAEGNE. The whole CDR3 protein reads CASSLAEGNEAFF.

Comments on this clone: The observed sequence ends 3 residues before the CDR3 terminus, with the missing tail filled in from the germline J gene. The genes are TRBV20-1 and TRBJ2-3; 10 bases are shared with TRBD2. The CDR3 covers 16 residues. Germline assignment: CDR1 DFQATT and CDR2 SNEGSKA (reference sequence). The V and J ends lost 3 bases and 0 bases, in that order; junction bases with no gene match: 6. Partial CDR3 DNA: TGCAGTGCTAGCGCTAGCGGGGGAGTTAGCACAGATACG. This translates into CSASASGGVSTDT. In full, the CDR3 is CSASASGGVSTDTQYF.

Comments on this clone: The read comes to an end 3 residues before the CDR3 does, leaving the germline J gene to fill in the end. This sequence joins TRBV20-1 and TRBJ1-6, with TRBD1 identical over 7 bases. V lost 4 bases to trimming and J lost 4 bases; unmatched junction nucleotides: 10. CDR1 is DFQATT and CDR2 is SNEGSKA in the germline V gene (reference sequence). This CDR3 comprises 16 residues. CDR3 DNA (partial): TGCAGTGCTACCTTGGGACAGTGGAAATATAATTCACCC. This codes for CSATLGQWKYNSP. The entire CDR3 protein is CSATLGQWKYNSPLHF.

As to this clone: The read ends 3 residues shy of where the CDR3 ends; the end is completed using the germline J gene. The genes are TRBV5-6 and TRBJ2-5, with 9 nucleotides matching TRBD1. V lost 3 bases, J lost 4 bases, and 7 bases stayed unmatched. Germline values: CDR1 SGHDT, CDR2 YYEEEE. The CDR3 extends over 15 amino acids. The CDR3 spells CASSWDRAWAETQYF. CDR3 DNA, as far as it was read: TGTGCCAGCAGCTGGGACAGGGCTTGGGCAGAGACC.

As to this clone: The CDR3 goes on 3 residues after the read ends, and that part is filled in from the germline J gene. The chain links TRBV5-1 to TRBJ2-7, with 8 bases matching TRBD1. The CDR3 totals 14 residues. V lost 4 bases to trimming and J lost 3 bases; unmatched junction nucleotides: 6. Germline V gives CDR1 SGHRS, CDR2 YFSETQ. The covered CDR3 bases are TGCGCCAGCAGCCCCCGGGACAGGAACTACGAG. It is translated as CASSPRDRNYE. The entire CDR3 sequence reads CASSPRDRNYEQYF.

Comments on this clone: The read ends 3 residues shy of where the CDR3 ends; the end is completed using the germline J gene. V usage is TRBV19 and J usage is TRBJ2-5, with 7 bases aligning to TRBD2. There are 15 residues in the CDR3. Per germline, CDR1 LNHDA and CDR2 SQIVND (reference sequence). V lost 4 bases and J lost 2; bases outside the gene matches: 7. The CDR3 loop reads CASSTVWDYQETQYF. Partial CDR3 DNA: TGTGCCAGTAGTACCGTTTGGGACTATCAAGAGACC.

With regard to this clone: Read data end 3 residues before the CDR3 end; the end is taken from the germline J gene. The chain is built from TRBV7-9 and TRBJ2-5; no definite D call. Trimming shortened V by 4 bases and J by 7 bases, and 13 bases separated the two germline ends. The CDR3 contains 13 residues. Germline-derived CDR1 and CDR2 are SEHNR and FQNEAQ (reference sequence). The DNA read from the CDR3 is TGTGCCAGCAGCTCCGACCAGGCCTCGACC. Its protein is CASSSDQAST. Given in full, the CDR3 is CASSSDQASTQYF.

Concerning this clone itself: The observed sequence ends 3 residues before the CDR3 terminus, with the missing tail filled in from the germline J gene. This sequence joins TRBV20-1 and TRBJ2-1, with 12 positions matching TRBD2. CDR3 size: 16 residues. Looked up from germline, CDR1 is DFQATT and CDR2 is SNEGSKA (reference sequence). V shed 0 bases, J shed 3 bases, and the junction held 3 bases outside the gene matches. The sequenced CDR3 bases are TGCAGTGCTAGAGATCGACTAGCGGGGGACTACAATGAG. Protein: CSARDRLAGDYNE. The entire CDR3 reads CSARDRLAGDYNEQFF.

On this clone itself: From the germline J gene comes the end of the CDR3, since the read stops 3 residues before it. The chain recombines TRBV30 with TRBJ1-5; 8 bases align to TRBD1. V was pared by 0 bases and J by 5 bases, with 0 bases of the junction left unmatched. This CDR3 spans 13 amino acids. The V gene's germline CDR1 is GTSNPN and CDR2 SVGIG (reference sequence). CDR3 amino acids: CAWSVQGDQPQHF. The sequenced part of the CDR3 DNA is TGTGCCTGGAGTGTACAGGGGGATCAGCCC.

Regarding this clone: From the germline J gene comes the end of the CDR3, since the read stops 3 residues before it. This chain uses TRBV6-1 with TRBJ2-1; 13 positions match TRBD2. Germline assignment: CDR1 MNHNS and CDR2 SASEGT. V was pared by 4 bases and J by 6 bases, with 3 bases of the junction left unmatched. There are 15 residues in the CDR3. The CDR3 protein is CASSGTSGGANEQFF. The DNA read from the CDR3 is TGTGCCAGCAGTGGCACTAGCGGGGGGGCCAATGAG.

Notes on this clone: Coverage ceases 3 residues before the CDR3 finishes, and the germline J gene fills in the end. The J gene is TRBJ2-7, the V gene TRBV7-2, with 7 bases fitting TRBD1. The CDR3 extends over 12 amino acids. Germline assignment: CDR1 SGHTA and CDR2 FQGNSA. V dropped 8 bases and J dropped 6; count of bases not matched to a gene: 7. The sequenced CDR3 bases are TGTGCCAGCGCAAAGGGGGCGCGCGAG. It yields the protein CASAKGARE. The entire CDR3 is CASAKGAREQYF.

With respect to this clone: Sequencing ends 3 residues short of the CDR3 end; the germline J gene provides the rest. This chain joins TRBV7-2 and TRBJ1-3; tentatively, D is TRBD1 (6 bases). The CDR3 runs 15 residues. CDR1 and CDR2 (germline): SGHTA, FQGNSA. The V gene lost 3 bases and the J gene lost 0 bases, with 9 bases spanning the gap. The CDR3 protein is CASSLEDSSGNTIYF. The sequenced CDR3 bases are TGTGCCAGCAGCTTGGAGGACAGCTCTGGAAACACC.

As for this clone: The CDR3 extends 3 residues past the end of the read, so its final part is completed from the germline J gene. This sequence joins TRBV15 and TRBJ2-5; 8 nucleotides line up with TRBD1. CDR1 LNHNV and CDR2 YYDKDF come from the germline V gene (reference sequence). The CDR3 consists of 15 residues. Losses at the gene ends were 1 base for V and 4 bases for J; bases not matched to a gene: 5. Here the CDR3 reads CATSRARTGTETQYF. The CDR3 bases that were read are TGTGCCACCAGCAGAGCGAGGACAGGGACAGAGACC.

In the case of this clone: Read data end 3 residues before the CDR3 end; the end is taken from the germline J gene. The chain couples TRBV19 to TRBJ1-5, with TRBD1 identical over 10 bases. The germline V gene has CDR1 LNHDA and CDR2 SQIVND (reference sequence). The CDR3 totals 16 residues. Trimming cost V 2 bases and J 2 bases; bases outside gene matches: 3. The DNA read from the CDR3 is TGTGCCAGTAGTATATGGACAGGGGGAGGCAATCAGCCC. Its translation is CASSIWTGGGNQP. The CDR3 as a whole reads CASSIWTGGGNQPQHF.

Comments on this clone: The CDR3 end is not reached by the read, which stops 3 residues before it; the germline J gene fills it in. The V call is TRBV5-4, the J call TRBJ1-2; D gene ambiguous. The CDR3 covers 13 residues. V was cut by 0 bases and J by 2 bases, with 5 bases left in between. The germline gives CDR1 SGHNT, CDR2 YYREEE (reference sequence). The CDR3 loop reads CASSLAGNYGYTF. CDR3 DNA (partial): TGTGCCAGCAGCTTGGCGGGGAACTATGGC.

Notes on this clone: The read terminates 3 residues before the CDR3 end, so the remaining end is supplied by the germline J gene. The V call is TRBV28, the J call TRBJ2-7; 10 bases map to TRBD1. The V gene's germline CDR1 is MDHEN and CDR2 SYDVKM. Trimming took 8 bases from V and 5 from J; bases not matched to a gene: 12. The CDR3 runs 15 residues. CDR3 DNA (partial): TGTGCCAGCGAAAGTCCGGGACAGGGGCCAAACGAG. Protein: CASESPGQGPNE. The CDR3 reads in full as CASESPGQGPNEQYF.